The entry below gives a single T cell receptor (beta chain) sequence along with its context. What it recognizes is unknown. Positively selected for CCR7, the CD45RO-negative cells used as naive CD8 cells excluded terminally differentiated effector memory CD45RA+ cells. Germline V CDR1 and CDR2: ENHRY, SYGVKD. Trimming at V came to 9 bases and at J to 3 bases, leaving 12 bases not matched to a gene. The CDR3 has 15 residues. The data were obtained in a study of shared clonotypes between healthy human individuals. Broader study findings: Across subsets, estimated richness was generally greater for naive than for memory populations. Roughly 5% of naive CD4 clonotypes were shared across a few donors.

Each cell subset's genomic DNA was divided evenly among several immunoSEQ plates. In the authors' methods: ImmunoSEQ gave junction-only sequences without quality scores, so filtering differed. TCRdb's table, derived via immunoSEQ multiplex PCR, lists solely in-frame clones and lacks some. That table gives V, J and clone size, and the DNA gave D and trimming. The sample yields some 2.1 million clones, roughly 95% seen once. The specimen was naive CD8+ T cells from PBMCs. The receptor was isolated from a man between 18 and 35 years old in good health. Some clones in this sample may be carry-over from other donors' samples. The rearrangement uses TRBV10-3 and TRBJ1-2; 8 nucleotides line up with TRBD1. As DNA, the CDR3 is TGTGCCATTGATTACGGCGGGACAGGACACTATGGCTACACCTTC. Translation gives CAIDYGGTGHYGYTF.